Listed below are T cell receptor beta chains from one sample, sequenced in a study of OX40 agonist ivuxolimab in advanced cancers. TCRdb's table, derived via immunoSEQ multiplex PCR, lists solely in-frame clones and lacks some. Among 25,000 to 35,000 clones listed, almost 85% were seen once. The sequenced sample was CD4+ or CD8+ T cells sorted from blood, obtained in a trial of the OX40 agonist ivuxolimab. The receptors were gathered from an adult with an advanced solid tumor such as melanoma, head and neck, liver or kidney cancer. CDR3s include the opening cysteine and the closing phenylalanine or tryptophan. The order of the fields is D gene, V gene, J gene, clone size, CDR3 DNA, CDR3 protein. D genes are given only for firm matches. The size entry is marked missing in some rows and otherwise reads once, few, many or a size class.

D gene: -
V gene: TRBV7-2
J gene: TRBJ2-7
clone size: -
CDR3 DNA: TGTGCCAGCAGCTTGGATTTCAGTTACTCCTACGAGCAGTACTTC
CDR3 protein: CASSLDFSYSYEQYF

D gene: -
V gene: TRBV5-8
J gene: TRBJ1-1
clone size: -
CDR3 DNA: TGTGCCAGCAGCTCTCGAGGCACTGAAGCTTTCTTT
CDR3 protein: CASSSRGTEAFF

D gene: TRBD1
V gene: TRBV2
J gene: TRBJ2-7
clone size: -
CDR3 DNA: TGTGCCAGCCAGGGACAGGGTCGCGACGAGCAGTACTTC
CDR3 protein: CASQGQGRDEQYF

D gene: -
V gene: TRBV9
J gene: TRBJ1-1
clone size: -
CDR3 DNA: TGTGCCAGCAGCGTAGCCCGGGGGGGAGCTTTCTTT
CDR3 protein: CASSVARGGAFF

D gene: TRBD2
V gene: TRBV4-1
J gene: TRBJ2-2
clone size: -
CDR3 DNA: TGCGCCAGCAGCCAAGGGCCGACTAGCGGGAGGACCGGGGAGCTGTTTTTT
CDR3 protein: CASSQGPTSGRTGELFF

D gene: TRBD2
V gene: TRBV28
J gene: TRBJ2-2
clone size: -
CDR3 DNA: TGTGCCAGCAGCCCCACTAGCGGAGGGGAGACCGGGGAGCTGTTTTTT
CDR3 protein: CASSPTSGGETGELFF

D gene: TRBD1
V gene: TRBV5-1
J gene: TRBJ1-2
clone size: -
CDR3 DNA: TGCGCCAGCAGCTTGGCCATGACAGGGGATGGCTACACCTTC
CDR3 protein: CASSLAMTGDGYTF

D gene: TRBD2
V gene: TRBV19
J gene: TRBJ2-7
clone size: -
CDR3 DNA: TGTGCCACCCGCGGGAGCGCCAATCCCTACGAGCAGTACTTC
CDR3 protein: CATRGSANPYEQYF

D gene: TRBD1
V gene: TRBV27
J gene: TRBJ1-4
clone size: -
CDR3 DNA: TGTGCCAGCAGTTCCCCTCGACAGGGCGAAAAACTGTTTTTT
CDR3 protein: CASSSPRQGEKLFF

D gene: TRBD1
V gene: TRBV4-3
J gene: TRBJ1-6
clone size: -
CDR3 DNA: TGCGCCAGCAGCCCAGACAGGGAGGATAATTCACCCCTCCACTTT
CDR3 protein: CASSPDREDNSPLHF

D gene: TRBD2
V gene: TRBV6-4
J gene: TRBJ2-3
clone size: -
CDR3 DNA: TGTGCCAGCAGTACTAGCGGGACAGATACGCAGTATTTT
CDR3 protein: CASSTSGTDTQYF

D gene: TRBD1
V gene: TRBV27
J gene: TRBJ2-3
clone size: -
CDR3 DNA: TGTGCCAGCAGTTTCGGGCAGGGGGCGATTTTGGGGCTTACCGATACGCAGTATTTT
CDR3 protein: CASSFGQGAILGLTDTQYF

D gene: TRBD2
V gene: TRBV7-9
J gene: TRBJ2-1
clone size: medium-sized
CDR3 DNA: TGTGCCAGCAGCCCAACTAGCGGCCGGGCCTACAATGAGCAGTTCTTC
CDR3 protein: CASSPTSGRAYNEQFF

D gene: -
V gene: TRBV9
J gene: TRBJ1-3
clone size: many
CDR3 DNA: TGTGCCAGCAGCCTTCCAGGGGCCAGTGGAAACACCATATATTTT
CDR3 protein: CASSLPGASGNTIYF

D gene: TRBD1
V gene: TRBV5-3
J gene: TRBJ2-7
clone size: -
CDR3 DNA: TGTGCCAGAAGCTTGGGGGACAGGGTCGAGCAGTACTTC
CDR3 protein: CARSLGDRVEQYF

D gene: TRBD1
V gene: TRBV6-5
J gene: TRBJ2-7
clone size: few
CDR3 DNA: TGTGCCAGCACCCCCGGACAGGGAGCCTACGAGCAGTACTTC
CDR3 protein: CASTPGQGAYEQYF

D gene: -
V gene: TRBV2
J gene: TRBJ2-1
clone size: -
CDR3 DNA: TGTGCCAGCAGTGGTAGGGGGTCCACCTACAATGAGCAGTTCTTC
CDR3 protein: CASSGRGSTYNEQFF

D gene: TRBD1
V gene: TRBV10-2
J gene: TRBJ2-7
clone size: -
CDR3 DNA: TGCGCCAGCAGTCTCGGACAGGGCTACGAGCAGTACTTC
CDR3 protein: CASSLGQGYEQYF

D gene: TRBD2
V gene: TRBV29-1
J gene: TRBJ2-7
clone size: -
CDR3 DNA: TGCAGCGTTGCAACTAGCGCCGAGCAGTACTTC
CDR3 protein: CSVATSAEQYF